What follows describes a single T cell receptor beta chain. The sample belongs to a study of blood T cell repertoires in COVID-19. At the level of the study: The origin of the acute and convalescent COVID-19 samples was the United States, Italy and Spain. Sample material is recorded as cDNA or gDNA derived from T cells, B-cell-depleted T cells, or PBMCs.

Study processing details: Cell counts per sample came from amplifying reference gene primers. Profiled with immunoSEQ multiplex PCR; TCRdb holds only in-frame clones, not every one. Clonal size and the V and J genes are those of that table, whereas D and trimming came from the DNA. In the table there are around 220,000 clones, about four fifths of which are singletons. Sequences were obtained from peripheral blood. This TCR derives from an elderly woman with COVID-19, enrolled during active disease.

For the CDR3, the DNA is TGTGCCAGCATGGGACTAGCGGGAGGTTCCTCTGGGGCCAACGTCCTGACTTTC. Translating it yields CASMGLAGGSSGANVLTF. The chain is built from TRBV5-4 and TRBJ2-6; 15 bases fit TRBD2. Germline trimming cut 6 bases from V and 0 bases from J; bases unmatched to any gene: 4. The germline gives CDR1 SGHNT, CDR2 YYREEE (reference sequence). The CDR3 contains 18 residues.